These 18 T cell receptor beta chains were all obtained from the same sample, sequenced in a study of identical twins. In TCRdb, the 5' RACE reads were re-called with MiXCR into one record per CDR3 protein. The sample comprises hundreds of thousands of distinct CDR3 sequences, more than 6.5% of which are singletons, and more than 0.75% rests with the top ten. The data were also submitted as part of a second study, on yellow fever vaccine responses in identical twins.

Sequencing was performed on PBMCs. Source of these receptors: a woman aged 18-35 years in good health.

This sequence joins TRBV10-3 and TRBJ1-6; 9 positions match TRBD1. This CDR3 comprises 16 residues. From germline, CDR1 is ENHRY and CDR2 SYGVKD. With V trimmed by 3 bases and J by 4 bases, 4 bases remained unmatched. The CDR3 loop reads CAISETGTGYNSPLHF. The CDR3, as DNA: TGTGCCATCAGTGAAACCGGGACAGGGTATAATTCACCCCTCCACTTT.

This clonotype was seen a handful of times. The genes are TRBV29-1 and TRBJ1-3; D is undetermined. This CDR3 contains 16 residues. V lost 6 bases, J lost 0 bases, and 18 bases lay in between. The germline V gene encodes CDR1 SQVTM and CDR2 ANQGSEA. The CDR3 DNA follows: TGCAGCGTCTCACAAACTACAGAGCGCTCTGGAAACACCATATATTTT. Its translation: CSVSQTTERSGNTIYF.

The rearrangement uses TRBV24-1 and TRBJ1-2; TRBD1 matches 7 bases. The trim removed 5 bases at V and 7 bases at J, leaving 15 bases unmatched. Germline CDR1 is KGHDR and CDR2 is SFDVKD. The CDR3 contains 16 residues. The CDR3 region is CATSAFNRGARFGYTF. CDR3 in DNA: TGTGCCACCAGTGCCTTCAACAGGGGCGCTCGGTTTGGCTACACCTTC.

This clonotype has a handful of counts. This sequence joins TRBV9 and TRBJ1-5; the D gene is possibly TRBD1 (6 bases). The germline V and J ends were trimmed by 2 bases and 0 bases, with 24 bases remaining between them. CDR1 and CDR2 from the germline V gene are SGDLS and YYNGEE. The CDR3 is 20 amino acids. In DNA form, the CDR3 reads TGTGCCAGCAGCGTCTGGAACCGAGACAGGTTCCAATATAGCAATCAGCCCCAGCATTTT. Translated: CASSVWNRDRFQYSNQPQHF.

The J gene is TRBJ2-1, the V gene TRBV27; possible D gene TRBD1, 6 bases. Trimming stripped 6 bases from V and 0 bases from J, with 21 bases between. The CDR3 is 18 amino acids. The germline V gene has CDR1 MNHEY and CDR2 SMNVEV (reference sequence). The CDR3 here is CASSLQGIGGNSYNEQFF. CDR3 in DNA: TGTGCCAGCAGCTTACAGGGAATTGGCGGTAACTCCTACAATGAGCAGTTCTTC.

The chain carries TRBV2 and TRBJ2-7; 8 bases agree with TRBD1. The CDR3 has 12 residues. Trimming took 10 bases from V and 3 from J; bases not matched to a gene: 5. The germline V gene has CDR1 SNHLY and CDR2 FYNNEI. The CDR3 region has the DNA TGTGCCACCGGGACAGGACTCTACGAGCAGTACTTC. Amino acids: CATGTGLYEQYF.

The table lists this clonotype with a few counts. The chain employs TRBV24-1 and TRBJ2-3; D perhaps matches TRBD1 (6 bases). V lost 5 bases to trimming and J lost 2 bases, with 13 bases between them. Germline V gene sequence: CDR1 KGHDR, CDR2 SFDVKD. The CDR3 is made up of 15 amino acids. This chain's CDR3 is CATSVLGDNTDTQYF. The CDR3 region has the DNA TGTGCCACCAGTGTTCTCGGGGACAACACAGATACGCAGTATTTT.

The DNA of the CDR3 is TGTGCCAGCAGTCCCCCAGGGGGCGGGCTAAGCACAGATACGCAGTATTTT. Residues: CASSPPGGGLSTDTQYF. This rearrangement joins TRBV6-1 to TRBJ2-3; 8 bases map to TRBD1. The CDR3 contains 17 residues. The V gene's germline CDR1 is MNHNS and CDR2 SASEGT. The J segment lost 0 bases and the V segment lost 5 bases, leaving 10 bases of the junction unmatched.

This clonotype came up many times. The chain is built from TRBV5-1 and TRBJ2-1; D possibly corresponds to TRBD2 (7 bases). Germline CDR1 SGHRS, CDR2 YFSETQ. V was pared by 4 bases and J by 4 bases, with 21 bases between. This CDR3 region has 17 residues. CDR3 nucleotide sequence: TGCGCCAGCAGCCGGTCTGGCGCGGGGGCCGGGTACAATGAGCAGTTCTTC. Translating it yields CASSRSGAGAGYNEQFF.

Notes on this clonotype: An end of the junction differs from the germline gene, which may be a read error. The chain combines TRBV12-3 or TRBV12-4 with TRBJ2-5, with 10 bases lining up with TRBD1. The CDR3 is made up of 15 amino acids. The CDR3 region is CASRTGTGDQVTQYF. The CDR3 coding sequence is TGTGCCAGCAGAACCGGGACAGGGGACCAAGTGACCCAGTACTTC.

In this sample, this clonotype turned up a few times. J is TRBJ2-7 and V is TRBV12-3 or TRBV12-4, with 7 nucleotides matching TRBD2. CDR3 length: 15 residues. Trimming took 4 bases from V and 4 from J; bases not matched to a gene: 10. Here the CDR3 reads CASSSDRDYLYEQYF. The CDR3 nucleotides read TGTGCCAGCAGTTCAGACCGGGACTACCTATACGAGCAGTACTTC.

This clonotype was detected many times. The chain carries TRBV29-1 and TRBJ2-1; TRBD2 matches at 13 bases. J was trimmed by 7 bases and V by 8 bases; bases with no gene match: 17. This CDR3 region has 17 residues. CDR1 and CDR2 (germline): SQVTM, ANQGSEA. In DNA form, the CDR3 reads TGCAGCACCGCCGGGACTAGCGGGATAGATTTGTGGAATGAGCAGTTCTTC. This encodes CSTAGTSGIDLWNEQFF.

In DNA form, the CDR3 reads TGTGCCAGCAGCCCAGGACGGGCAAAGTTGAACACTGAAGCTTTCTTT. Translation: CASSPGRAKLNTEAFF. This rearrangement joins TRBV7-2 to TRBJ1-1, with no clear D. The CDR3 totals 16 residues. The V gene lost 5 bases and the J gene lost 0 bases, with 16 bases spanning the gap. Per the germline V gene, CDR1 is SGHTA and CDR2 is FQGNSA.

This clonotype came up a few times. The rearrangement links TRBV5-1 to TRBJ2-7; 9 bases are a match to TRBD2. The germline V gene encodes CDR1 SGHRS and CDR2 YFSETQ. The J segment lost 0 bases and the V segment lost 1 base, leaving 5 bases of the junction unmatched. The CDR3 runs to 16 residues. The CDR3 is CASSLTAGGLSYEQYF. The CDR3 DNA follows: TGCGCCAGCAGCTTGACAGCGGGGGGCCTCTCCTACGAGCAGTACTTC.

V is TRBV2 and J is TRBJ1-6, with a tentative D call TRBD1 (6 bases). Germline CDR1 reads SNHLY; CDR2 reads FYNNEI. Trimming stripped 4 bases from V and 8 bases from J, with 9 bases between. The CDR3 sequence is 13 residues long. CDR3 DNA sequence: TGTGCCAGCAGTGTAAAGGGGGATTCACCCCTCCACTTT. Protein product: CASSVKGDSPLHF.

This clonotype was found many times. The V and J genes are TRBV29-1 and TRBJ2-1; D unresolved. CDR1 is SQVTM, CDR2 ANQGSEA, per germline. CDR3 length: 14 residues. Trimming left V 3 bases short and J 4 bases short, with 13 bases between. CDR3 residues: CSVENYSHYNEQFF. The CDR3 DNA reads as TGCAGCGTTGAGAATTACAGTCATTACAATGAGCAGTTCTTC.

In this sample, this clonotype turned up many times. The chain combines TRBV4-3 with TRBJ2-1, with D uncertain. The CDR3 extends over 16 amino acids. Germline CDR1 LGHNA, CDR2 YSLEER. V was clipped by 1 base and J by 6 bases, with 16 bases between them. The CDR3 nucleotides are TGCGCCAGCAGCCAAGCTTTGGGCCTCAGATCCAATGAGCAGTTCTTC. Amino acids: CASSQALGLRSNEQFF.

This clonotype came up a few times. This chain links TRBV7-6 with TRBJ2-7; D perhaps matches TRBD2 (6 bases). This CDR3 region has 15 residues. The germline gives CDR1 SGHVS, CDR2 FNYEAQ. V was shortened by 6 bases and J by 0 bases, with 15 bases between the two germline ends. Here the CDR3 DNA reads TGTGCCAGCAGTCTATTGCCGGGGGACTCCTACGAGCAGTACTTC. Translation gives CASSLLPGDSYEQYF. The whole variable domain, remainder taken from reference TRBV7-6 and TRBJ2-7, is GAGVSQSPRYKVTKRGQDVALRCDPISGHVSLYWYRQALGQGPEFLTYFNYEAQQDKSGLPNDRFSAERPEGSISTLTIQRTEQRDSAMYRCASSLLPGDSYEQYFGPGTRLTVT.